The 11 T cell receptor beta chains presented below share a single source sample, sequenced in a study of cytomegalovirus exposure and HLA in healthy donors. Primers for the PCR totalled 60 Vbeta and 13 Jbeta. Profiled with immunoSEQ multiplex PCR; TCRdb holds only in-frame clones, not every one. The sample's table shows about 67,000 clones. Sequencing was carried out using PBMCs. The origin of the receptors is a man younger than 40 in good health and CMV-seropositive.

The chain couples TRBV30 to TRBJ1-3; no reliable D call. The germline CDR1 and CDR2 sequences are GTSNPN and SVGIG (reference sequence). The length of the CDR3 is 11 residues. The V end was cut by 0 bases, the J end by 8 bases, with 5 bases between. The CDR3 is CAWSVGDTIYF. In DNA form, the CDR3 reads TGTGCCTGGAGTGTCGGGGACACCATATATTTT.

The rearrangement uses TRBV5-1 and TRBJ1-2, with 7 positions matching TRBD1. Germline CDR1 reads SGHRS; CDR2 reads YFSETQ. This CDR3 region has 16 residues. The ends lost 4 bases at V and 4 bases at J; junction bases unmatched: 13. The CDR3 nucleotides read TGCGCCAGCAGCATCAGAGGGACAGCCCCCCCCTATGGCTACACCTTC. This gives the protein CASSIRGTAPPYGYTF.

This chain links TRBV5-1 with TRBJ1-2; tentatively, D is TRBD1 (5 bases). Germline V lookup: CDR1 SGHRS, CDR2 YFSETQ. V gave up 4 bases and J gave up 8 bases, with 24 bases separating them. The CDR3 runs 16 residues. The CDR3 reads CASSGGSLARVYGYTF. The DNA for the CDR3 is TGCGCCAGCAGCGGGGGGAGCTTGGCCAGGGTATACGGCTACACCTTC.

The CDR3 DNA sequence: TGTGCCAGCAGTTCCACCGAAGCTAATACGCAGTATTTT. Translated, it gives CASSSTEANTQYF. The chain uses TRBV6-6 and TRBJ2-3; D not resolved. The CDR3 loop spans 13 amino acids. From germline, CDR1 is MNHNY and CDR2 SVGAGI (reference sequence). The germline V and J ends were trimmed by 4 bases and 7 bases, with 12 bases remaining between them.

The chain links TRBV7-3 to TRBJ2-5, with 8 bases fitting TRBD2. This CDR3 contains 15 residues. The germline gives CDR1 SGHTA, CDR2 FQGTGA. The junction had 4 bases not matched to a gene; V was cut back by 2 bases and J by 2 bases. CDR3 bases: TGTGCCAGCAGCTTACGAGCGGGGGAACAAGAGACCCAGTACTTC. Its translation is CASSLRAGEQETQYF.

This chain links TRBV4-1 with TRBJ2-7; 7 positions agree with TRBD1. Germline CDR1 reads MGHRA; CDR2 reads YSYEKL. The V segment lost 5 bases and the J segment 2 bases; nucleotides outside the gene matches: 9. The CDR3 contains 15 residues. CDR3 in amino acids: CASSKDRIETYEQYF. CDR3 nucleotide sequence: TGCGCCAGCAGCAAGGACAGGATAGAAACCTACGAGCAGTACTTC.

The chain joins TRBV5-1 to TRBJ2-1; TRBD1 matches 9 bases. The V and J ends lost 5 bases and 8 bases, in that order; junction bases with no gene match: 11. The germline V gene encodes CDR1 SGHRS and CDR2 YFSETQ. CDR3 length: 15 amino acids. CDR3 coding DNA: TGCGCCAGCAGTCAAGGCCGGGACAGGGTGGATGAGCAGTTCTTC. Protein sequence: CASSQGRDRVDEQFF.

This chain connects TRBV30 to TRBJ2-3, with 9 bases identical to TRBD2. Losses at the gene ends were 2 bases for V and 4 bases for J; bases not matched to a gene: 10. Germline V CDR1 and CDR2: GTSNPN, SVGIG (reference sequence). This CDR3 is built from 16 residues. The CDR3, as DNA: TGTGCCTGGAGTACAGGGAATAGCGGGAGCGCAGATACGCAGTATTTT. This translates into CAWSTGNSGSADTQYF.

This chain connects TRBV6-5 to TRBJ2-7; 7 bases match TRBD1. The CDR3 loop spans 14 amino acids. Unmatched junction bases numbered 6, after V lost 4 bases and J lost 3 bases. Germline V CDR1 and CDR2: MNHEY, SVGAGI. The chain's CDR3 is CASSLGQPIYEQYF. The CDR3 bases are TGTGCCAGCAGTTTGGGACAGCCGATCTACGAGCAGTACTTC.

The chain carries TRBV5-1 and TRBJ2-1; 10 bases are a match to TRBD2. V gave up 1 base and J gave up 4 bases; unmatched junction bases: 14. The CDR3 sequence is 19 residues long. Germline-derived CDR1 and CDR2 are SGHRS and YFSETQ. The CDR3 loop is CASSLTYERGGGLYNEQFF. DNA of the CDR3: TGCGCCAGCAGCTTGACGTATGAGCGGGGGGGCGGATTATACAATGAGCAGTTCTTC.

This chain connects TRBV27 to TRBJ1-1, with D unresolved. Germline V gene sequence: CDR1 MNHEY, CDR2 SMNVEV (reference sequence). V lost 5 bases and J lost 0, with 13 bases in between. The CDR3 runs to 15 residues. The CDR3 region is CASSQLGGLNTEAFF. The CDR3 nucleotides are TGTGCCAGCAGTCAGTTAGGAGGGCTGAACACTGAAGCTTTCTTT.